These T cell receptor beta chains were read from a single sample in a study of cytomegalovirus exposure and HLA in healthy donors. Assay used: immunoSEQ multiplex PCR; TCRdb lists only in-frame clones, some missing. This sample carries approximately 190,000 clones, about 84% of them seen once, and the ten largest clones take 3.8%. The specimen was PBMCs. The receptors originated from a man aged 45-60 years in good health and CMV-seronegative. Both conserved end residues are part of each CDR3. A D gene is named only where the DNA matches it firmly.

V gene	J gene	D gene	CDR3 protein
TRBV7-2	TRBJ2-7	TRBD2	CASSLGTSGSYEQYF
TRBV4-1	TRBJ1-5	TRBD1	CASSQLGQSQPQHF
TRBV18	TRBJ2-3	NA	CASSPSETDTQYF
TRBV19	TRBJ1-5	TRBD1	CASTHRDRGLDQPQHF
TRBV5-1	TRBJ2-1	TRBD1	CASSLGGGLNEQFF
TRBV6-1	TRBJ2-7	NA	CASNGTPNLYEQYF
TRBV7-9	TRBJ2-5	NA	CSSSLPDQETQYF
TRBV7-2	TRBJ2-7	NA	CASSSNYRAEQYF
TRBV5-1	TRBJ2-5	NA	CASSSWTEQETQYF
TRBV7-2	TRBJ2-7	TRBD2	CASSLVGLAGGPNHEQYF
TRBV2	TRBJ2-3	TRBD1	CASRHDRGTTDTQYF
TRBV7-6	TRBJ1-5	NA	CASGGADQPQHF
TRBV4-2	TRBJ1-2	NA	CASSQDLSYGYTF
TRBV5-1	TRBJ2-3	TRBD1	CASSLAGTGSTDTQYF
TRBV4-3	TRBJ2-2	NA	CASSQEAAATGELFF
TRBV5-4	TRBJ1-4	TRBD1	CASSLATGGSLFF
TRBV4-3	TRBJ2-7	NA	CASSQDSEEWDEQYF
TRBV6-5	TRBJ1-3	TRBD1	CASSSGQGIGNTIYF
TRBV18	TRBJ2-6	NA	CASSQFNLGLNSGANVLTF
TRBV9	TRBJ1-4	NA	CASSVGGMGKLFF
TRBV6-5	TRBJ1-2	NA	CASARGGDYGYTF
TRBV6-5	TRBJ1-5	TRBD1	CASSSTGLSNQPQHF